This TCR beta chain was obtained from a study of T cell repertoires in cytomegalovirus infection. In this sample, this clonotype turned up many times. Its matching antigen is unknown. The CDR3 runs 13 residues. The V gene lost 6 bases and the J gene lost 4 bases, with 13 bases spanning the gap. Germline lookup yields CDR1 MNHNY and CDR2 SVGAGI (reference sequence). TCRdb used MiXCR to reprocess the reads, holding one entry per CDR3 protein. Seen here are about 83,000 distinct CDR3 sequences, 20% to 30% observed once, and the top ten hold approximately 48%. This rearrangement joins TRBV6-6 to TRBJ2-7; a weak D match, TRBD1 (6 bases). Material: CD8+ T cells from cultured PBMCs, obtained from culture after CMV antigen stimulation. This TCR was recovered from a human donor in good health (CMV status not recorded). Some clones in this sample may be carry-over from other donors' samples. CDR3 region: CASRTGEIYEQYF. The CDR3 bases are TGTGCCAGCAGGACAGGAGAAATTTACGAGCAGTACTTC.